This is a list of T cell receptor beta chains from one sample in a study of regulatory T cells in long-lasting Graves disease. TCRdb analysed the multiplex PCR reads with MiXCR anew, one entry per CDR3 protein. The table has about 380,000 distinct CDR3 sequences, roughly 15% seen once. The source material was peripheral blood mononuclear cells (PBMCs), sampled at new diagnosis, from a patient treated with antithyroid drugs. The receptors derive from a female donor with Graves disease. The CDR3 runs from the conserved cysteine through the conserved F or W. Each record gives: clone size, D gene, V gene, J gene, CDR3 DNA, CDR3 protein. The D gene is left open where the match is weak. Clone size appears in some rows only: once, few, many, or a class for an expanded clone.

clone size: NA; D gene: NA; V gene: TRBV20-1; J gene: TRBJ2-1; CDR3 DNA: TGCAGTGCTAGTGGGTGGGAGGATCGAGAGCAGTTCTTC; CDR3 protein: CSASGWEDREQFF
clone size: few; D gene: TRBD2; V gene: TRBV28; J gene: TRBJ2-7; CDR3 DNA: TGTGCCAGCAGCCGGCCTGGGGCGGGAGCTGAAGAGCAGTACTTC; CDR3 protein: CASSRPGAGAEEQYF
clone size: many; D gene: TRBD2; V gene: TRBV11-2; J gene: TRBJ2-1; CDR3 DNA: TGTGCCAGCAGCGAAATGGGGGGGGGGACTAGCGGGAATGAGCAGTTCTTC; CDR3 protein: CASSEMGGGTSGNEQFF
clone size: many; D gene: NA; V gene: TRBV6-2/TRBV6-3; J gene: TRBJ2-1; CDR3 DNA: TGTGCCAGCAGCCGTAGTAGTGAGCAGTTCTTC; CDR3 protein: CASSRSSEQFF
clone size: many; D gene: NA; V gene: TRBV2; J gene: TRBJ1-1; CDR3 DNA: TGTGCCAGCCGGGGGGACACGGACACTGAAGCTTTCTTT; CDR3 protein: CASRGDTDTEAFF
clone size: few; D gene: NA; V gene: TRBV3-1; J gene: TRBJ2-7; CDR3 DNA: TGTGCCAGCAGCCAGCTGCAAAGGAAGGAACCTTTGTGCTTC; CDR3 protein: CASSQLQRKEPLCF
clone size: once; D gene: NA; V gene: TRBV5-8; J gene: TRBJ1-2; CDR3 DNA: TGTGCCAGCAGCTATCCAACTCGAGGGGCCTATGGCTACACCTTC; CDR3 protein: CASSYPTRGAYGYTF
clone size: many; D gene: TRBD2; V gene: TRBV5-1; J gene: TRBJ2-1; CDR3 DNA: TGCGCCAGCAGCTTCCCTAGCGGATACAATGAGCAGTTCTTC; CDR3 protein: CASSFPSGYNEQFF
clone size: many; D gene: NA; V gene: TRBV20-1; J gene: TRBJ1-1; CDR3 DNA: TGCAGTGCTAGTTCGGGGATCGAAGCTTTCTTT; CDR3 protein: CSASSGIEAFF
clone size: NA; D gene: NA; V gene: TRBV12-5; J gene: TRBJ2-4; CDR3 DNA: TGTGCTAGTGGACAGGACCTAGCCAAAAACATTCAGTACTTC; CDR3 protein: CASGQDLAKNIQYF
clone size: many; D gene: NA; V gene: TRBV7-9; J gene: TRBJ1-2; CDR3 DNA: TGTGCCAGCAGCTTAGTCACCAACTATGGCTACACCTTC; CDR3 protein: CASSLVTNYGYTF
clone size: many; D gene: NA; V gene: TRBV12-3/TRBV12-4; J gene: TRBJ2-1; CDR3 DNA: TGTGCCAGCAGTGCCGGGACCTACAATGAGCAGTTCTTC; CDR3 protein: CASSAGTYNEQFF
clone size: NA; D gene: NA; V gene: TRBV7-9; J gene: TRBJ1-1; CDR3 DNA: TGTGCCAGCAGCCCCCCCTGGGGCAGCCTGAACACTGAAGCTTTCTTT; CDR3 protein: CASSPPWGSLNTEAFF
clone size: many; D gene: NA; V gene: TRBV20-1; J gene: TRBJ1-3; CDR3 DNA: TGCAGTGCGGAGGGTGGAAACACCATATATTTT; CDR3 protein: CSAEGGNTIYF
clone size: many; D gene: NA; V gene: TRBV28; J gene: TRBJ2-1; CDR3 DNA: TGTGCCAGCAATTCAGCTAGCTTCCTGCCCTACAATGAGCAGTTCTTC; CDR3 protein: CASNSASFLPYNEQFF
clone size: NA; D gene: TRBD1; V gene: TRBV10-1; J gene: TRBJ1-1; CDR3 DNA: TGCGCCAGCAAAAGACAGGGGGGCAGGACGCACACTGAAGCTTTCTTT; CDR3 protein: CASKRQGGRTHTEAFF
clone size: few; D gene: NA; V gene: TRBV24-1; J gene: TRBJ1-4; CDR3 DNA: TGTGCCACCAGTTCGCGCAGCATCGCAACTAATGAAAAACTGTTTTTT; CDR3 protein: CATSSRSIATNEKLFF
clone size: many; D gene: TRBD1; V gene: TRBV7-8; J gene: TRBJ1-2; CDR3 DNA: TGTGCCAGCAGCTTTACATACTCCGGGACAGCGACGGGCTACACCTTC; CDR3 protein: CASSFTYSGTATGYTF
clone size: many; D gene: NA; V gene: TRBV6-1; J gene: TRBJ1-1; CDR3 DNA: TGTGCCAGCAGCGACCAGAACACTGAAGCTTTCTTT; CDR3 protein: CASSDQNTEAFF
clone size: many; D gene: TRBD2; V gene: TRBV27; J gene: TRBJ2-7; CDR3 DNA: TGTGCCAGCAGTTCCGGGACTAGCTTATACGAGCAGTACTTC; CDR3 protein: CASSSGTSLYEQYF
clone size: few; D gene: NA; V gene: TRBV2; J gene: TRBJ1-6; CDR3 DNA: TGTGCCATAGACAAGGATAGCTCCTATAATTCACCCCTCCACTTT; CDR3 protein: CAIDKDSSYNSPLHF
clone size: many; D gene: NA; V gene: TRBV7-9; J gene: TRBJ2-2; CDR3 DNA: TGTGCCAGCAGCTCCGTAGCGACTGGCGCCGGGGAGCTGTTTTTT; CDR3 protein: CASSSVATGAGELFF
clone size: NA; D gene: NA; V gene: TRBV4-1; J gene: TRBJ2-7; CDR3 DNA: TGCGCCAGCAGCCAAGGATCTCCGACCGTCCGAGCCAGGGGTTCCCATTACGAGCAGTACTTC; CDR3 protein: CASSQGSPTVRARGSHYEQYF
clone size: many; D gene: TRBD2; V gene: TRBV5-1; J gene: TRBJ2-1; CDR3 DNA: TGCGCCAGCAGCCCGTTAGCGGGAGCGACCTACAATGAGCAGTTCTTC; CDR3 protein: CASSPLAGATYNEQFF
clone size: many; D gene: TRBD1; V gene: TRBV28; J gene: TRBJ1-1; CDR3 DNA: TGTGCCAGCAGGACCCTAGGTTGGTTACACCTAAGGGACAGCAAAGCCACTGAAGCTTTCTTT; CDR3 protein: CASRTLGWLHLRDSKATEAFF
clone size: NA; D gene: NA; V gene: TRBV20-1; J gene: TRBJ2-1; CDR3 DNA: TGCAGTGCCCAACCAGTTGGGGGTCCCTACAATGAGCAGTTCTTC; CDR3 protein: CSAQPVGGPYNEQFF
clone size: many; D gene: TRBD2; V gene: TRBV5-6; J gene: TRBJ2-7; CDR3 DNA: TGTGCCAGCAGCGTTGGACTAGCGGAATACTACGAGCAGTACTTC; CDR3 protein: CASSVGLAEYYEQYF
clone size: many; D gene: NA; V gene: TRBV5-1; J gene: TRBJ2-1; CDR3 DNA: TGCGCCAGCAGCTTACAAGGGGGATCCTCCTACAATGAGCAGTTCTTC; CDR3 protein: CASSLQGGSSYNEQFF
clone size: few; D gene: NA; V gene: TRBV12-5; J gene: TRBJ2-5; CDR3 DNA: TGTGCTAGTGCCCCCCCCCGGCAGTACCAAGAGACCCAGTACTTC; CDR3 protein: CASAPPRQYQETQYF
clone size: many; D gene: NA; V gene: TRBV9; J gene: TRBJ1-2; CDR3 DNA: TGTGCCAGCGGATTCGGCTATGGCTACACCTTC; CDR3 protein: CASGFGYGYTF
clone size: many; D gene: NA; V gene: TRBV2; J gene: TRBJ1-1; CDR3 DNA: TGTGCCAGCAGTGTCCCCAGCTTGAACACTGAAGCTTTCTTT; CDR3 protein: CASSVPSLNTEAFF
clone size: few; D gene: TRBD1; V gene: TRBV12-3/TRBV12-4; J gene: TRBJ1-2; CDR3 DNA: TGTGCCAGCAGCCCGACAGGGTTTAGGGGCTACACCTTC; CDR3 protein: CASSPTGFRGYTF
clone size: many; D gene: NA; V gene: TRBV11-2; J gene: TRBJ2-7; CDR3 DNA: TGTGCCAGCAGCTTAGAGGGTAGCGGAGCATACGAGCAGTACTTC; CDR3 protein: CASSLEGSGAYEQYF
clone size: few; D gene: NA; V gene: TRBV4-1; J gene: TRBJ1-3; CDR3 DNA: TGCGCCAGCAGCCAACTCGAGGGAAACACCATATATTTT; CDR3 protein: CASSQLEGNTIYF
clone size: NA; D gene: NA; V gene: TRBV4-2; J gene: TRBJ2-3; CDR3 DNA: TGTGCCAGCAGCCAAGGCGCGACTCCGGATACAGATACGCAGTATTTT; CDR3 protein: CASSQGATPDTDTQYF
clone size: NA; D gene: NA; V gene: TRBV6-2/TRBV6-3; J gene: TRBJ1-1; CDR3 DNA: TGTGCCAGCCTATTGGGCAGAATGAACACTGAAGCTTTCTTT; CDR3 protein: CASLLGRMNTEAFF
clone size: NA; D gene: NA; V gene: TRBV12-3/TRBV12-4; J gene: TRBJ2-1; CDR3 DNA: TGTGCCAGCAGCGTAGTACCTAGGGGGGGCAATGAGCAGTTCTTC; CDR3 protein: CASSVVPRGGNEQFF
clone size: NA; D gene: NA; V gene: TRBV5-1; J gene: TRBJ2-2; CDR3 DNA: TGCGCCAGCAGCGGTTCGGCCCAGGCGAACACCGGGGAGCTGTTTTTT; CDR3 protein: CASSGSAQANTGELFF
clone size: many; D gene: NA; V gene: TRBV2; J gene: TRBJ2-3; CDR3 DNA: TGTGCCACTACGAGCGGGAGCACAGATACGCAGTATTTT; CDR3 protein: CATTSGSTDTQYF
clone size: NA; D gene: TRBD1; V gene: TRBV5-5; J gene: TRBJ1-2; CDR3 DNA: TGTGCCAGCAGCCCGCCTGGGACAGTCTATGGCTACACCTTC; CDR3 protein: CASSPPGTVYGYTF
clone size: NA; D gene: NA; V gene: TRBV15; J gene: TRBJ1-5; CDR3 DNA: TGTGCCACCAGCAGAGATTTGGGGTCAGGGCAGCCCCAGCATTTT; CDR3 protein: CATSRDLGSGQPQHF
clone size: few; D gene: TRBD1; V gene: TRBV20-1; J gene: TRBJ1-2; CDR3 DNA: TGCAGTGCTAGGGGGGACAGCTATGGCTACACCTTC; CDR3 protein: CSARGDSYGYTF
clone size: few; D gene: NA; V gene: TRBV19; J gene: TRBJ2-4; CDR3 DNA: TGTGCCAGTAGTAGGTCCCGCGGGGATTCACTAGCCAAAAACATTCAGTACTTC; CDR3 protein: CASSRSRGDSLAKNIQYF
clone size: many; D gene: NA; V gene: TRBV4-1; J gene: TRBJ1-5; CDR3 DNA: TGCGCCAGCAGCCAAGATATGGGACAAGGCAATCAGCCCCAGCATTTT; CDR3 protein: CASSQDMGQGNQPQHF
clone size: many; D gene: NA; V gene: TRBV27; J gene: TRBJ1-2; CDR3 DNA: TGTGCCAGCAGCCGTCGCTCGGGCGGCTATGGCTACACCTTC; CDR3 protein: CASSRRSGGYGYTF